Sequencing of this TCR beta chain was carried out in a study of siplizumab effects on memory and regulatory T cells. Study-wide results and limits: Sequences that were alloreactive and traceable to unstimulated CD4+ memory cells were significantly reduced by siplizumab. To unstimulated subsets, only a minor fraction of alloreactive clones could be mapped. Controls showed an average of around 30% Treg-derived mappable alloreactive CD4+ clones, while siplizumab showed 55% to 80%.

About this clone: What it recognizes is unknown.

Assays were performed on roughly 10^5 TCR templates per sample. Assay used: immunoSEQ multiplex PCR; TCRdb lists only in-frame clones, some missing. The sample shows about 100,000 clones, about 95% of them seen only once. J lost 1 base, V lost 5 bases, and 8 bases had no gene match. Germline CDR1 is LNHDA and CDR2 is SQIVND (reference sequence). The CDR3 is made up of 17 amino acids. Input material: non-Treg CD4+ T cells sorted from blood. The source of this sequence is a human donor in good health. The chain links TRBV19 to TRBJ2-5; 12 bases map to TRBD1. For the CDR3, the DNA is TGTGCCAGTAGTCCCCCACCGGGACAGGGGGCCCAAGAGACCCAGTACTTC. Translating gives CASSPPPGQGAQETQYF.